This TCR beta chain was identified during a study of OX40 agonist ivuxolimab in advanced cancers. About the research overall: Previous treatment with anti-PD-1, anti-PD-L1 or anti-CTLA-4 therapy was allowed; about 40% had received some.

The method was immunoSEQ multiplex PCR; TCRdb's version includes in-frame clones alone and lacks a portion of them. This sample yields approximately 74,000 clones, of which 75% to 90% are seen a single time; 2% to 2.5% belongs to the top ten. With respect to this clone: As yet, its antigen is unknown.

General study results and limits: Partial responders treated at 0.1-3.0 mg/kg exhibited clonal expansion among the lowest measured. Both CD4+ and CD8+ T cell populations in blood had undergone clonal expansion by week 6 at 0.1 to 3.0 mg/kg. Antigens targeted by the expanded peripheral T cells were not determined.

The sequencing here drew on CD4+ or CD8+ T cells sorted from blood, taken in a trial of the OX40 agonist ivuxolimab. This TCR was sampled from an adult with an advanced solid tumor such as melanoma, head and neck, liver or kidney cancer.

The CDR3 sequence: CASSLGEQGNEQFF. CDR3 sequence (DNA): TGTGCCAGCAGCTTAGGTGAGCAGGGCAATGAGCAGTTCTTC. This chain links TRBV7-6 with TRBJ2-1; perhaps TRBD1 as D (5 bases). Germline V lookup: CDR1 SGHVS, CDR2 FNYEAQ. The CDR3 runs 14 residues. Between the trimmed V and J ends, which lost 1 base and 6 bases, there was a span of 10 bases. Filled out from reference TRBV7-6 and TRBJ2-1, the complete variable domain reads GAGVSQSPRYKVTKRGQDVALRCDPISGHVSLYWYRQALGQGPEFLTYFNYEAQQDKSGLPNDRFSAERPEGSISTLTIQRTEQRDSAMYRCASSLGEQGNEQFFGPGTRLTVL.